The subject of this entry is one T cell receptor beta chain. The data stem from a study of T cell changes during pregnancy in multiple sclerosis. Produced via immunoSEQ multiplex PCR; TCRdb's table is partial and in-frame only. The profile covers about 85,000 clones, with roughly nine tenths appearing a single time and roughly 2.5% taken by the ten largest. The receptor was derived from a female donor with multiple sclerosis, enrolled in a pregnancy study. The material was peripheral blood, obtained in the first trimester of pregnancy.

CDR3 residues: CAWSTSTSGTYEQYF. For the CDR3, the DNA is TGTGCCTGGAGTACGAGTACTAGCGGGACCTACGAGCAGTACTTC. The V gene is TRBV30, the J gene TRBJ2-7, with 10 bases aligning to TRBD2. Trimming removed 2 bases from V and 2 bases from J; junction bases left unmatched: 6. Germline CDR1 reads GTSNPN; CDR2 reads SVGIG (reference sequence). The CDR3 totals 15 residues.